The present entry profiles one T cell receptor beta chain with its context. The antigen is undetermined. The sample has other DNA sequences that encode this CDR3 too. V lost 0 bases and J lost 9, with 6 bases in between. The germline CDR1 and CDR2 sequences are MGHRA and YSYEKL. CDR3 size: 13 residues. PCR employed 60 Vbeta and 13 Jbeta primers. Assay used: immunoSEQ multiplex PCR; TCRdb lists only in-frame clones, some missing. This table has about 190,000 clones, roughly 84% appearing once. The sample originates from a study of cytomegalovirus exposure and HLA in healthy donors. Study-level findings and limits: Accurate HLA-A and HLA-B prediction from TCR beta sequences was reported for most subjects. The authors listed around 150 TCR beta chains as cytomegalovirus-associated.

The receptor was derived from a woman between 50 and 59 years old in good health and CMV-seropositive. Input material: PBMCs. V usage is TRBV4-1 and J usage is TRBJ1-6, with D possibly TRBD1 on 5 matching bases. The CDR3 reads CASSQDRGSPLHF. The CDR3 nucleotides are TGCGCCAGCAGCCAAGATAGGGGTTCACCCCTCCACTTT.